This passage covers 25 T cell receptor beta chains from one sample sequenced in a study of blood T cells in healthy people across ages. For the second PCR, which ran for about 6 to 11 cycles, a sample-barcoded 5' primer and a J-beta primer mix were used. MiXCR, run by TCRdb on the 5' RACE reads, gives a single entry per CDR3 protein. Found here are 1.4 million to 1.5 million distinct CDR3 sequences, approximately 42% of them singletons; the top ten hold roughly 7.9%. Sequenced input: blood. The receptors originated from a woman under 30 in good health.

This clonotype came up once. The chain carries TRBV15 and TRBJ2-7, with D unclear. The V and J ends lost 0 bases and 2 bases respectively, with 14 bases between them. This CDR3 is built from 16 residues. In germline, CDR1 is LNHNV, CDR2 YYDKDF (reference sequence). The CDR3 loop reads CATSRDVGHGPYEQYF. DNA for the CDR3: TGTGCCACCAGCAGAGATGTAGGGCACGGGCCCTACGAGCAGTACTTC.

This chain joins TRBV7-9 and TRBJ2-3; TRBD1 might be the D (6 bases). Trimming left V 5 bases short and J 2 bases short, with 11 bases between. CDR3 length: 14 residues. Germline CDR1 reads SEHNR; CDR2 reads FQNEAQ (reference sequence). This chain's CDR3 is CASSTWDTTDTQYF. As DNA, the CDR3 is TGTGCCAGCAGCACTTGGGACACCACAGATACGCAGTATTTT. Complete variable domain (other parts from reference TRBV7-9 and TRBJ2-3): DTGVSQNPRHKITKRGQNVTFRCDPISEHNRLYWYRQTLGQGPEFLTYFQNEAQLEKSRLLSDRFSAERPKGSFSTLEIQRTEQGDSAMYLCASSTWDTTDTQYFGPGTRLTVL.

This clonotype occurred a few times. The chain uses TRBV5-5 and TRBJ1-2, with 7 positions matching TRBD1. Unmatched junction bases numbered 6, after V lost 6 bases and J lost 4 bases. The CDR3 is 13 residues long. The germline CDR1 and CDR2 sequences are SGHKS and YYEKEE (reference sequence). CDR3 DNA sequence: TGTGCCAGCATTCCCGCAGGGGGCTATGGCTACACCTTC. This encodes CASIPAGGYGYTF.

This clonotype has a single count. This chain uses TRBV20-1 with TRBJ2-5, with D perhaps matching TRBD2 (6 bases). This CDR3 has 14 residues. V was clipped by 6 bases and J by 4 bases, with 18 bases between them. CDR1 and CDR2 from the germline V gene are DFQATT and SNEGSKA (reference sequence). The CDR3 nucleotides are TGCAGTGCGAGGGCCGGGAGCGGCCCAGAGACCCAGTACTTC. Its translation is CSARAGSGPETQYF.

This chain connects TRBV2 to TRBJ1-1; D is possibly TRBD1 (5 bases). There are 14 residues in the CDR3. CDR1 and CDR2 from the germline V gene are SNHLY and FYNNEI. The V end lost 3 bases, the J end lost 7 bases, and 15 bases lay between the germline ends. CDR3 region: CASSDGREIDEAFF. DNA of the CDR3: TGTGCCAGCAGTGACGGCAGGGAGATAGATGAAGCTTTCTTT.

The chain has TRBV27 and TRBJ1-1, with TRBD1 matching over 7 bases. V shed 3 bases, J shed 5 bases, and the junction held 9 bases outside the gene matches. Germline V lookup: CDR1 MNHEY, CDR2 SMNVEV (reference sequence). CDR3 size: 15 residues. The CDR3 DNA is TGTGCCAGCAGTTTCCGAGACAGGGTAGGGACTGAAGCTTTCTTT. Its protein is CASSFRDRVGTEAFF.

As regards this clonotype: This clone may be a read error of a much larger clone one base away. Here the CDR3 DNA reads TGTGCCAGCAGCTTAGACTGGAGCACAGATACGCAGTATTTT. Its protein product is CASSLDWSTDTQYF. The V and J genes are TRBV11-2 and TRBJ2-3; D unresolved. The CDR3 spans 14 residues. The ends were cut back, 0 bases at V and 0 bases at J, with 4 bases in the middle. The germline V gene encodes CDR1 SGHAT and CDR2 FQNNGV.

The J gene is TRBJ1-3, the V gene TRBV3-1, with 7 bases identical to TRBD1. Germline V gene data show CDR1 as LGHDT and CDR2 as YNNKEL (reference sequence). The junction had 6 bases not matched to a gene; V was cut back by 1 base and J by 3 bases. The CDR3 covers 16 residues. DNA for the CDR3: TGTGCCAGCAGCCAAGCACCCAGGGGGGGTGGAAACACCATATATTTT. Translation: CASSQAPRGGGNTIYF.

This clonotype was seen a few times. The chain recombines TRBV6-5 with TRBJ1-2, with D perhaps TRBD1 (6 bases). Per germline, CDR1 MNHEY and CDR2 SVGAGI. V lost 2 bases and J lost 4, with 14 bases in between. This CDR3 region has 15 residues. The CDR3 sequence: CASSYVGDKRYGYTF. The CDR3 DNA follows: TGTGCCAGCAGTTACGTAGGGGACAAACGCTATGGCTACACCTTC.

This clonotype came up a few times. The rearrangement links TRBV9 to TRBJ2-1, with unresolved D. Germline V gene sequence: CDR1 SGDLS, CDR2 YYNGEE. The length of the CDR3 is 13 residues. V lost 0 bases and J 4 bases, leaving 5 bases between the germline ends. Written as DNA, the CDR3 is TGTGCCAGCAGCGTAGCTCAGTACAATGAGCAGTTCTTC. Its protein is CASSVAQYNEQFF.

This chain joins TRBV7-3 and TRBJ1-1; 8 nucleotides align to TRBD1. Per germline, CDR1 SGHTA and CDR2 FQGTGA. The CDR3 is 15 residues long. V gave up 2 bases and J gave up 5 bases; unmatched junction bases: 7. In DNA, the CDR3 is TGTGCCAGCAGCTTATTTACAGGGGGGCGTACTGAAGCTTTCTTT. It is translated as CASSLFTGGRTEAFF.

The table lists this clonotype with a few counts. The chain joins TRBV2 to TRBJ2-3, with D hard to call. The CDR3 totals 12 residues. Trimming took off 7 bases at V and 4 bases at J, with 9 bases between the two ends. Germline CDR1 and CDR2: SNHLY and FYNNEI. CDR3 in amino acids: CASMVAADTQYF. The CDR3 nucleotides are TGTGCCAGCATGGTGGCGGCAGATACGCAGTATTTT.

The CDR3 reads CASKGIEFSHEQYF. CDR3 coding DNA: TGTGCCAGCAAAGGTATCGAGTTTTCCCACGAGCAGTACTTC. J is TRBJ2-7 and V is TRBV6-2 or TRBV6-3; D not certain. From germline, CDR1 is MNHEY and CDR2 SVGEGT. The CDR3 is 14 residues long. Trimming cost V 7 bases and J 5 bases, with 18 bases left between them.

The gene calls are TRBV20-1 and TRBJ2-1; D might be TRBD1 or TRBD2, each matching 5 bases. CDR1 DFQATT and CDR2 SNEGSKA come from the germline V gene (reference sequence). CDR3 size: 15 residues. V was clipped by 4 bases and J by 5 bases, with 18 bases between them. The CDR3 is CSATLFDWGNNEQFF. CDR3 sequence (DNA): TGCAGTGCTACATTATTCGACTGGGGGAACAATGAGCAGTTCTTC.

This chain links TRBV21-1 with TRBJ1-5. TRBV21-1 is annotated as a pseudogene. The CDR3 is 11 residues long. The CDR3 nucleotides read TGTGCCAGCAGCGTGTTTCAGCCCCAGCATTTT. Translating it yields CASSVFQPQHF.

The V call is TRBV20-1, the J call TRBJ2-2; a possible D gene is TRBD2 (5 bases). The CDR3 runs to 17 residues. Germline V gene lookup returns CDR1 DFQATT and CDR2 SNEGSKA (reference sequence). Between the trimmed V and J ends, which lost 0 bases and 1 base, there was a span of 15 bases. CDR3 nucleotides: TGCAGTGCTAGAGATTCAGTCCTACTAGGGAACACCGGGGAGCTGTTTTTT. Amino acids: CSARDSVLLGNTGELFF.

The chain joins TRBV6-5 to TRBJ2-5; TRBD1 agrees at 9 bases. This CDR3 spans 15 amino acids. With V trimmed by 5 bases and J by 5 bases, 9 bases remained unmatched. Germline V gene sequence: CDR1 MNHEY, CDR2 SVGAGI. This CDR3 is CASSPDLDRGETQYF. DNA for the CDR3: TGTGCCAGCAGTCCTGATCTGGACAGGGGCGAGACCCAGTACTTC.

The chain recombines TRBV5-1 with TRBJ2-3, with D perhaps assigned TRBD1 or TRBD2 (5 bases each). There are 17 residues in the CDR3. Germline loops: CDR1 SGHRS, CDR2 YFSETQ. The V and J ends lost 4 bases and 1 base respectively, with 19 bases between them. The CDR3 DNA reads TGCGCCAGCAGCGTTACCCCGCCAGGGACCGGCACAGATACGCAGTATTTT. Translated, it gives CASSVTPPGTGTDTQYF.

Concerning this clonotype: A single base separates this from a much larger clone, so it may be a read error. The chain recombines TRBV11-2 with TRBJ1-2; D call uncertain. Looked up from germline, CDR1 is SGHAT and CDR2 is FQNNGV. The CDR3 length is 15 residues. CDR3 sequence reads: CASSLESSSNCGYTF. The CDR3 bases are TGTGCCAGCAGCTTAGAAAGCTCATCTAACTGTGGCTACACCTTC.

This rearrangement joins TRBV7-2 to TRBJ2-1; D unclear. The DNA end is more similar to TRBJ2-7, so the J call may be wrong. The length of the CDR3 is 16 residues. Per germline, CDR1 SGHTA and CDR2 FQGNSA. The CDR3 is CASSLVSNGRSYEQYF. As DNA, the CDR3 is TGTGCCAGCAGCTTAGTGTCTAATGGACGCTCCTACGAGCAGTACTTC.

The CDR3 region has the DNA TGTGCCAGCAGACTACAGGATGCGGGAAACACCATATATTTT. Protein sequence: CASRLQDAGNTIYF. The chain is built from TRBV2 and TRBJ1-3; possible D gene TRBD1, 5 bases. CDR3 length: 14 amino acids. Germline values: CDR1 SNHLY, CDR2 FYNNEI. Trimming removed 6 bases from V and 4 bases from J, with 13 bases in between.

The V call is TRBV9, the J call TRBJ2-1; a possible D gene is TRBD1 (6 bases). The CDR3 spans 17 residues. Trimming shortened V by 4 bases and J by 2 bases, and 19 bases separated the two germline ends. Germline CDR1 is SGDLS and CDR2 is YYNGEE. CDR3 sequence: CASSLRDTENPYNEQFF. CDR3 sequence (DNA): TGTGCCAGCAGCCTCAGGGACACCGAGAACCCCTACAATGAGCAGTTCTTC.

This clonotype turned up a few times. The rearrangement uses TRBV28 and TRBJ2-5, with 9 bases lining up with TRBD1. Looked up from germline, CDR1 is MDHEN and CDR2 is SYDVKM. The J segment lost 4 bases and the V segment lost 3 bases, leaving 9 bases of the junction unmatched. This CDR3 contains 16 residues. CDR3 loop: CASSFRGTGYPETQYF. The CDR3, as DNA: TGTGCCAGCAGTTTCCGAGGGACAGGGTACCCAGAGACCCAGTACTTC.

The rearrangement uses TRBV28 and TRBJ2-3; 9 bases fit TRBD1. J gave up 5 bases and V 6 bases, and 9 bases lay outside the gene matches. This CDR3 is built from 15 residues. Per germline, CDR1 MDHEN and CDR2 SYDVKM. This chain's CDR3 is CASSQGGQGKDTQYF. CDR3 in DNA: TGTGCCAGCAGCCAAGGGGGACAGGGCAAAGATACGCAGTATTTT.

The V and J genes are TRBV9 and TRBJ1-2; D remains unclear. CDR3 length: 14 residues. CDR1 is SGDLS and CDR2 is YYNGEE in the germline V gene. V lost 2 bases and J 3 bases, leaving 11 bases between the germline ends. CDR3 in DNA: TGTGCCAGCAGCGTCAACAGCCCCCACTATGGCTACACCTTC. Its protein is CASSVNSPHYGYTF.